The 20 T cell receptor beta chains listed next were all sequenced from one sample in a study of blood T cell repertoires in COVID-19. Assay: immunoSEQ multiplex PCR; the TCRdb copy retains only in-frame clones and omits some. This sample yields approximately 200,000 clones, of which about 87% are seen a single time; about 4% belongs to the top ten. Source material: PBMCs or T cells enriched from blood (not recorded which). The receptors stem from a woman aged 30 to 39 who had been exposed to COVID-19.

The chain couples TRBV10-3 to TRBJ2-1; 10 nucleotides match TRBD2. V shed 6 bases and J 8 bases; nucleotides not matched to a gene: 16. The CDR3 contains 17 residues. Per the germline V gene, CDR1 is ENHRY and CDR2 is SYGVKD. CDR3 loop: CAIRAGLAGDIIDEQFF. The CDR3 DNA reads TGTGCCATCAGAGCCGGGCTAGCGGGAGACATCATTGATGAGCAGTTCTTC.

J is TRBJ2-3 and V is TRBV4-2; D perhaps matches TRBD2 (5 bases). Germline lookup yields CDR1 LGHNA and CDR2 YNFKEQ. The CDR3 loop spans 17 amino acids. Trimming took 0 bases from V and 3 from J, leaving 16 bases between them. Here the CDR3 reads CASSQDGGLALTDTQYF. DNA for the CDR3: TGTGCCAGCAGCCAAGATGGAGGCCTAGCCTTGACAGATACGCAGTATTTT.

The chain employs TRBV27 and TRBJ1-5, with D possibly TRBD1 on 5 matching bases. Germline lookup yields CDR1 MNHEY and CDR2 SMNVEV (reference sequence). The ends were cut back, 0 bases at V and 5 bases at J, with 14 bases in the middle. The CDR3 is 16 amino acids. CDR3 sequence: CASSLSMGREDQPQHF. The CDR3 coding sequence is TGTGCCAGCAGTTTATCAATGGGCAGGGAGGATCAGCCCCAGCATTTT.

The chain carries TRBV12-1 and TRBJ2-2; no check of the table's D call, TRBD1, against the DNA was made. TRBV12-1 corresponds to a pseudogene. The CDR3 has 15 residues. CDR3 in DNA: TGTGCCAGCAGCTTTGCGCAAGGGGTGAACGGGGAGCTGTTTTTT. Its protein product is CASSFAQGVNGELFF.

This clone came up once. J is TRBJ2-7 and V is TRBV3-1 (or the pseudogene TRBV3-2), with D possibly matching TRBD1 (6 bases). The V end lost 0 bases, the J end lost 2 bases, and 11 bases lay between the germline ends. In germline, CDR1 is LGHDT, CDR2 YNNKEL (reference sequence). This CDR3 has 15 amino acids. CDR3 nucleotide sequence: TGTGCCAGCAGCCAAGATTATGGACAGCCCTACGAGCAGTACTTC. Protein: CASSQDYGQPYEQYF.

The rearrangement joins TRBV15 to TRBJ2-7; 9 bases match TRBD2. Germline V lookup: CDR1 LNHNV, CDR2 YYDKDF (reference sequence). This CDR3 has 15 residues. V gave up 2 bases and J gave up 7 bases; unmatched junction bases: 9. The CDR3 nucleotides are TGTGCCACCAGCAGATTTAGCGGGAGTGGGTCTGAGCAGTACTTC. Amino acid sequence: CATSRFSGSGSEQYF.

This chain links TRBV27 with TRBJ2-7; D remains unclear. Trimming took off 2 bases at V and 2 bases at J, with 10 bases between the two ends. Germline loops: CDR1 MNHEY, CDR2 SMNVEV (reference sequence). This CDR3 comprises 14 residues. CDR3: CASSLARSPYEQYF. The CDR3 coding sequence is TGTGCCAGCAGTTTAGCGCGTAGCCCCTACGAGCAGTACTTC.

CDR3 amino acids: CASSLDPTGFNEQFF. CDR3 sequence (DNA): TGTGCCAGCAGCTTAGACCCCACAGGGTTCAATGAGCAGTTCTTC. The V gene is TRBV11-2, the J gene TRBJ2-1; possibly TRBD1 for D (6 bases). The germline V gene has CDR1 SGHAT and CDR2 FQNNGV. The CDR3 sequence is 15 residues long. V was trimmed by 0 bases and J by 6 bases, leaving 12 bases between them.

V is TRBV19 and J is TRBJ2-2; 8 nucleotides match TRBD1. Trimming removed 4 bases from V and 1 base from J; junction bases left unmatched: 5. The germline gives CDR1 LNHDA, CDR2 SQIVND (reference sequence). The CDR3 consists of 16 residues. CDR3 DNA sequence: TGTGCCAGTAGTACACCTGACAGGGGGAACACCGGGGAGCTGTTTTTT. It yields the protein CASSTPDRGNTGELFF.

The CDR3 protein is CASSFAGLAAAPYNEQFF. The CDR3 nucleotides are TGTGCCAGCAGCTTCGCCGGACTAGCTGCGGCGCCCTACAATGAGCAGTTCTTC. The chain joins TRBV7-2 to TRBJ2-1, with TRBD2 matching 8 bases. The CDR3 consists of 18 residues. In germline, CDR1 is SGHTA, CDR2 FQGNSA. V trimming: 3 bases; J trimming: 2 bases; junction bases outside the gene matches: 12.

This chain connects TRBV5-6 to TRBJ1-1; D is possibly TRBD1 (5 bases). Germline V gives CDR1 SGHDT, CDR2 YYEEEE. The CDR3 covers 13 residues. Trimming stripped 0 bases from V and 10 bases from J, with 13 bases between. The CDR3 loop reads CASSLGQGGGAFF. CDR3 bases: TGTGCCAGCAGCTTGGGGCAGGGTGGTGGAGCTTTCTTT.

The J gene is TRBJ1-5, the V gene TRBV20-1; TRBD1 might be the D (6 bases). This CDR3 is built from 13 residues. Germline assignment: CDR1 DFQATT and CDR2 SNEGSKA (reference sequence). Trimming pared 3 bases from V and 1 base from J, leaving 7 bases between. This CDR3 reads CSASGQSNQPQHF. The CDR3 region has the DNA TGCAGTGCTAGTGGACAGAGCAATCAGCCCCAGCATTTT.

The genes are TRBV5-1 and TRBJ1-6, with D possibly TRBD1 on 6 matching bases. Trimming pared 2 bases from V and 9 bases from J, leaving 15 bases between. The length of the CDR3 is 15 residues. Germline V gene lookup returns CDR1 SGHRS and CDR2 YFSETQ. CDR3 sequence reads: CASSFDGVQGSPLHF. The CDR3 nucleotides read TGCGCCAGCAGCTTCGACGGAGTACAGGGTTCACCCCTCCACTTT.

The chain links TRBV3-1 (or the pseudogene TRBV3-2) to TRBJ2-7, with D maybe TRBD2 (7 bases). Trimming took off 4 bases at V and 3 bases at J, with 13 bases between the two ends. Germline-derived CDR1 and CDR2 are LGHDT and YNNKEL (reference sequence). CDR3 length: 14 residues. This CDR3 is CASSPGGGGYEQYF. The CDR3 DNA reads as TGTGCCAGCAGCCCGGGGGGCGGCGGCTACGAGCAGTACTTC.

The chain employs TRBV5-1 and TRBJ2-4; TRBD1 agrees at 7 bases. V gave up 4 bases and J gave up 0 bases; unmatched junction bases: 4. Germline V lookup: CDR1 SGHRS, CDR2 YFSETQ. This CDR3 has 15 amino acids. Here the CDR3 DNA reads TGCGCCAGCAGCACAGGGGTTTTAGCCAAAAACATTCAGTACTTC. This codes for CASSTGVLAKNIQYF. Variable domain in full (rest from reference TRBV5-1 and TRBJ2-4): KAGVTQTPRYLIKTRGQQVTLSCSPISGHRSVSWYQQTPGQGLQFLFEYFSETQRNKGNFPGRFSGRQFSNSRSEMNVSTLELGDSALYLCASSTGVLAKNIQYFGAGTRLSVL.

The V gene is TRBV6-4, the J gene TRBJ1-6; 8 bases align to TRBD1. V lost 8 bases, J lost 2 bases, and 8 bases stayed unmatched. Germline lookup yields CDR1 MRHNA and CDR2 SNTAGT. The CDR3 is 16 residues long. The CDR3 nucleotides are TGTGCCAGCCAAATTGACAGGGGTCCCTATAATTCACCCCTCCACTTT. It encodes CASQIDRGPYNSPLHF.

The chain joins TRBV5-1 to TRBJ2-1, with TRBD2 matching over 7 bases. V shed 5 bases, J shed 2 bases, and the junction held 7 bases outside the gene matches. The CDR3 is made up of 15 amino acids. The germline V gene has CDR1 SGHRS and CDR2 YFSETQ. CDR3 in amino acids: CASRVDGGTYNEQFF. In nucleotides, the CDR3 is TGCGCCAGCAGAGTGGACGGGGGGACCTACAATGAGCAGTTCTTC.

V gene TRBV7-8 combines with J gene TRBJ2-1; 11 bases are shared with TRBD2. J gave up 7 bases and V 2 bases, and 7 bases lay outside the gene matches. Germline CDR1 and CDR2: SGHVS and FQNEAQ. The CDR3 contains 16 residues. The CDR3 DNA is TGTGCCAGCAGCTTAATGGGGACTAGCGGCCCAAATGAGCAGTTCTTC. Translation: CASSLMGTSGPNEQFF.

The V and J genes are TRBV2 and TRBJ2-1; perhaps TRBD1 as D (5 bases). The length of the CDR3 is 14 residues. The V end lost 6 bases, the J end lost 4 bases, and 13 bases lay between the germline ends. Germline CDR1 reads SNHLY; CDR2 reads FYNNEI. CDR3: CASRLTGEYNEQFF. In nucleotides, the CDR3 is TGTGCCAGCAGATTAACAGGAGAATACAATGAGCAGTTCTTC.

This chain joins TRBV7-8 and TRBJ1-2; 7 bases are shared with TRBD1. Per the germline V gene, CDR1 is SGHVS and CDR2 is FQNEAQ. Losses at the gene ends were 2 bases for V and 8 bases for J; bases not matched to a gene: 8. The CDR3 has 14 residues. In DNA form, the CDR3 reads TGTGCCAGCAGCTTACTTCAGGGGGAAGGAGGCTACACCTTC. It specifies CASSLLQGEGGYTF.